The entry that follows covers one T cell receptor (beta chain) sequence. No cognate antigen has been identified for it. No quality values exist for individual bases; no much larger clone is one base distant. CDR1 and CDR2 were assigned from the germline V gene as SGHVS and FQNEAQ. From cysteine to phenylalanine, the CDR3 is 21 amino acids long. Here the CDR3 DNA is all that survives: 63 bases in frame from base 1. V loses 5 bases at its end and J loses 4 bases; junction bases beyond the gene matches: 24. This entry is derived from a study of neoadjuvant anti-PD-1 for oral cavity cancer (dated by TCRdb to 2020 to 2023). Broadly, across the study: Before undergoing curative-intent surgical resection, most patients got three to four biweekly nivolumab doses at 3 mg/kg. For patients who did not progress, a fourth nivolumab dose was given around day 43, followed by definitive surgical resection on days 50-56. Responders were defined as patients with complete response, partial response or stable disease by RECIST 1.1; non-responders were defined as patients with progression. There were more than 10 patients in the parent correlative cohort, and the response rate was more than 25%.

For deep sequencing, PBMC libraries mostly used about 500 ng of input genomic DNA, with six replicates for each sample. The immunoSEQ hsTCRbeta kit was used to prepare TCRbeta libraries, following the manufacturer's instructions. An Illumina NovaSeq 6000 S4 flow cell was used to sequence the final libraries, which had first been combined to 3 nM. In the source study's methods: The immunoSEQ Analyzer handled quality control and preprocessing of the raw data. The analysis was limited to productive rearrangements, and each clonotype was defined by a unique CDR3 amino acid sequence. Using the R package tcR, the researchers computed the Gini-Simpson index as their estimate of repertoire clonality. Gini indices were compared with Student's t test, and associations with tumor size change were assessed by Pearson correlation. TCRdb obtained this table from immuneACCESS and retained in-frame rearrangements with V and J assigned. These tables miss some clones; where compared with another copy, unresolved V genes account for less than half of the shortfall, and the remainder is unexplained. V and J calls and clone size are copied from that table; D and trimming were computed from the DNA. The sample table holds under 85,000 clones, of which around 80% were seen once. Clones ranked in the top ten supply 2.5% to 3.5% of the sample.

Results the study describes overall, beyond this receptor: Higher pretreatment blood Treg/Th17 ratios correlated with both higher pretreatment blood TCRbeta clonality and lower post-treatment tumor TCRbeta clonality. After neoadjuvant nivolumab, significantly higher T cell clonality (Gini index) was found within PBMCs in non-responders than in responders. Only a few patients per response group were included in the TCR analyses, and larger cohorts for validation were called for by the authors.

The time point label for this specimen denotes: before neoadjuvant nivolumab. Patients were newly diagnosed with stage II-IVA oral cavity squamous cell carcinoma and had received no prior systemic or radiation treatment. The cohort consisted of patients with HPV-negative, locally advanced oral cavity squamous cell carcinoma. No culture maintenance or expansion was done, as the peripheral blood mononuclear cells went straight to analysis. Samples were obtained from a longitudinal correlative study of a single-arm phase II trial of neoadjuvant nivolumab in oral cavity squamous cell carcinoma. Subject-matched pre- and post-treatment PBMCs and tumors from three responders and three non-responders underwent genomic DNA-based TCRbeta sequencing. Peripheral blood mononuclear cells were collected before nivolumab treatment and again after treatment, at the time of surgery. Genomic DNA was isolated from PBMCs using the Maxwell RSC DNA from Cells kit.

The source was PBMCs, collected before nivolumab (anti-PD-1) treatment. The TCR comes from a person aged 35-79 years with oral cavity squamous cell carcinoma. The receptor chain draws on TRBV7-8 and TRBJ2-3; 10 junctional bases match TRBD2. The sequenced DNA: TGTGCCAGCAGCCCACCGTTAGCGGGAGGATTTCCCTCGTTGGCCGCAGATACGCAGTATTTT. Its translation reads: CASSPPLAGGFPSLAADTQYF.